Shown below are 29 T cell receptor beta chains from a single sample sequenced in a study of shared clonotypes between healthy human individuals. Sequencing used immunoSEQ multiplex PCR; TCRdb keeps in-frame clones, though not all of them. Seen here are about 480,000 clones, 70% to 80% observed once, and the top ten hold 10% to 15%. Sequencing was performed on PBMCs. These receptors were taken from a woman between 35 and 50 years old in good health. Some clones in this sample may be carry-over from other donors' samples.

The chain has TRBV14 and TRBJ2-3; a possible D gene is TRBD1 (6 bases). The ends were cut back, 1 base at V and 1 base at J, with 9 bases in the middle. Germline assignment: CDR1 SGHDN and CDR2 FVKESK. This CDR3 has 15 residues. CDR3: CASSQGTVRTDTQYF. The DNA for the CDR3 is TGTGCCAGCAGCCAAGGGACAGTCCGCACAGATACGCAGTATTTT.

The chain recombines TRBV2 with TRBJ1-3; 7 bases map to TRBD1. The V and J ends lost 5 bases and 2 bases, in that order; junction bases with no gene match: 6. Germline V gene data show CDR1 as SNHLY and CDR2 as FYNNEI. The CDR3 sequence is 15 residues long. The CDR3 region is CASSTTGPPGNTIYF. The CDR3 nucleotides are TGTGCCAGCAGTACGACAGGGCCGCCTGGAAACACCATATATTTT.

The V and J genes are TRBV7-2 and TRBJ2-4; D is possibly TRBD1 (7 bases). The germline V gene encodes CDR1 SGHTA and CDR2 FQGNSA. CDR3 length equals 16 residues. The ends were cut back, 1 base at V and 6 bases at J, with 16 bases in the middle. The CDR3 is CASSLEEGARGNIQYF. The CDR3 coding sequence is TGTGCCAGCAGCTTAGAGGAGGGGGCGCGGGGAAACATTCAGTACTTC.

This clone was counted a few times. The chain is built from TRBV7-2 and TRBJ2-7; 14 nucleotides line up with TRBD2. The germline CDR1 and CDR2 sequences are SGHTA and FQGNSA. The CDR3 is 15 residues long. With 5 bases clipped from V and 6 bases from J, the junction kept 6 bases outside the gene matches. CDR3 sequence reads: CASSPGTSGSFEQYF. The DNA for the CDR3 is TGTGCCAGCAGCCCAGGGACTAGCGGGAGTTTCGAGCAGTACTTC.

V is TRBV4-1 and J is TRBJ2-4; D gene ambiguous. This CDR3 spans 14 amino acids. Germline lookup yields CDR1 MGHRA and CDR2 YSYEKL. V was cut by 0 bases and J by 3 bases, with 6 bases left in between. The CDR3 nucleotides are TGCGCCAGCAGCCAAGAGGGGTTCAAAAACATTCAGTACTTC. Its translation: CASSQEGFKNIQYF.

This clone was found once. The chain couples TRBV7-3 to TRBJ2-5, with TRBD1 matching over 12 bases. This CDR3 is built from 18 residues. Germline V lookup: CDR1 SGHTA, CDR2 FQGTGA. Unmatched junction bases numbered 15, after V lost 5 bases and J lost 5 bases. CDR3 in amino acids: CASSPEPGTGGLGETQYF. The CDR3 bases are TGTGCCAGCAGCCCCGAACCCGGGACAGGGGGCTTGGGGGAGACCCAGTACTTC.

The rearrangement uses TRBV15 and TRBJ1-2; 8 positions match TRBD1. The CDR3 runs to 14 residues. Germline CDR1 LNHNV, CDR2 YYDKDF (reference sequence). The V and J ends lost 0 bases and 4 bases, in that order; junction bases with no gene match: 1. CDR3 coding DNA: TGTGCCACCAGCAGAGATCAGGGGGCCTATGGCTACACCTTC. This codes for CATSRDQGAYGYTF.

This clone was recorded only once. This chain links TRBV6-5 with TRBJ2-7; 10 bases match TRBD2. The V and J ends lost 2 bases and 4 bases, in that order; junction bases with no gene match: 2. CDR3 length: 14 amino acids. Per the germline V gene, CDR1 is MNHEY and CDR2 is SVGAGI. CDR3 DNA sequence: TGTGCCAGCAGTTACAAGCGGGAGGGGTACGAGCAGTACTTC. This translates into CASSYKREGYEQYF.

Only one count was recorded for this clone. The genes are TRBV2 and TRBJ2-7, with TRBD1 as a possible D gene (6 bases). Germline loops: CDR1 SNHLY, CDR2 FYNNEI. The CDR3 is made up of 12 amino acids. V dropped 7 bases and J dropped 4 bases, with 11 bases sitting between them. The CDR3 loop reads CASNLDRYEQYF. The CDR3 DNA reads TGTGCCAGCAATTTGGACAGATACGAGCAGTACTTC.

V is TRBV18 and J is TRBJ2-5, with D hard to call. The CDR3 covers 13 residues. The V gene lost 5 bases and the J gene lost 5 bases, with 12 bases spanning the gap. Germline V gives CDR1 KGHSH, CDR2 LQKENI. Here the CDR3 reads CASSASGRETQYF. CDR3 in DNA: TGTGCCAGCTCAGCCTCCGGCAGGGAGACCCAGTACTTC. The variable domain in full, completed from reference TRBV18 and TRBJ2-5, reads NAGVMQNPRHLVRRRGQEARLRCSPMKGHSHVYWYRQLPEEGLKFMVYLQKENIIDESGMPKERFSAEFPKEGPSILRIQQVVRGDSAAYFCASSASGRETQYFGPGTRLLVL.

The CDR3 DNA reads TGTGCCAGTAGTATTCGGGGGACAGGGGGCTACAATGAGCAGTTCTTC. Its protein product is CASSIRGTGGYNEQFF. The V call is TRBV19, the J call TRBJ2-1; 11 nucleotides align to TRBD1. With V trimmed by 3 bases and J by 3 bases, 4 bases remained unmatched. The germline V gene encodes CDR1 LNHDA and CDR2 SQIVND (reference sequence). There are 16 residues in the CDR3.

The chain joins TRBV27 to TRBJ2-1; D is unresolved. Trimming pared 8 bases from V and 8 bases from J, leaving 10 bases between. The germline V gene has CDR1 MNHEY and CDR2 SMNVEV (reference sequence). The CDR3 has 11 amino acids. CDR3 in DNA: TGTGCCAGCCCCCCTGCGGATGAGCAGTTCTTC. Its protein product is CASPPADEQFF.

This clone was seen a handful of times. The CDR3: CASSPGDGYQETQYF. As DNA, the CDR3 is TGTGCCAGCAGTCCGGGGGACGGATACCAAGAGACCCAGTACTTC. This chain links TRBV28 with TRBJ2-5; the D gene is possibly TRBD2 (6 bases). The V end lost 5 bases, the J end lost 0 bases, and 13 bases lay between the germline ends. This CDR3 has 15 amino acids. Germline lookup yields CDR1 MDHEN and CDR2 SYDVKM.

The chain is built from TRBV2 and TRBJ2-1; 12 nucleotides agree with TRBD2. This CDR3 spans 15 amino acids. Germline V gene data show CDR1 as SNHLY and CDR2 as FYNNEI. V trimming: 6 bases; J trimming: 7 bases; junction bases outside the gene matches: 7. Here the CDR3 reads CASSELAGGLNEQFF. For the CDR3, the DNA is TGTGCCAGCAGCGAACTAGCGGGAGGATTAAATGAGCAGTTCTTC.

The rearrangement uses TRBV6-5 and TRBJ1-5; TRBD1 matches at 7 bases. The V and J ends lost 8 bases and 4 bases, in that order; junction bases with no gene match: 8. The germline CDR1 and CDR2 sequences are MNHEY and SVGAGI. The CDR3 runs 14 residues. CDR3 coding DNA: TGTGCCAGCGGAAGTGGACAGGTTAATCAGCCCCAGCATTTT. Translating gives CASGSGQVNQPQHF.

J is TRBJ2-2 and V is TRBV7-3; 7 nucleotides match TRBD2. The germline V gene encodes CDR1 SGHTA and CDR2 FQGTGA. V was clipped by 0 bases and J by 5 bases; unmatched bases: 6. CDR3 length equals 16 residues. CDR3 nucleotides: TGTGCCAGCAGCTTAACCGCTAGCGGAGAAACCGGGGAGCTGTTTTTT. Encoded protein: CASSLTASGETGELFF.

The V and J genes are TRBV28 and TRBJ1-6; D is unclear. With 3 bases removed from V and 7 bases from J, the gap between germline ends came to 13 bases. CDR1 is MDHEN and CDR2 is SYDVKM in the germline V gene. The CDR3 extends over 15 amino acids. This CDR3 is CASSFGWGTNSPLHF. The CDR3 region has the DNA TGTGCCAGCAGTTTCGGATGGGGAACAAATTCACCCCTCCACTTT.

The chain has TRBV28 and TRBJ2-3, with 15 positions matching TRBD2. The CDR3 totals 17 residues. V trimming: 5 bases; J trimming: 3 bases; junction bases outside the gene matches: 6. The germline V gene encodes CDR1 MDHEN and CDR2 SYDVKM. The CDR3 spells CASSPGTSGRLTDTQYF. CDR3 coding DNA: TGTGCCAGCAGTCCCGGGACTAGCGGGAGGTTGACAGATACGCAGTATTTT.

This clone was counted a few times. The genes are TRBV28 and TRBJ2-5, with 10 bases aligning to TRBD2. The J call may be faulty, since TRBJ2-7 better matches the DNA end. This CDR3 is built from 15 residues. CDR1 is MDHEN and CDR2 is SYDVKM in the germline V gene. The CDR3 loop reads CASSSGRLAGDEQYF. The CDR3 region has the DNA TGTGCCAGCAGTTCCGGAAGGCTAGCGGGAGACGAGCAGTACTTC.

The CDR3 DNA is TGTGCCTGGAGTGTATCTAGGGGGTATGGCTACACCTTC. Encoded protein: CAWSVSRGYGYTF. The gene calls are TRBV30 and TRBJ1-2, with D perhaps matching TRBD1 (6 bases). CDR1 is GTSNPN, CDR2 SVGIG, per germline (reference sequence). V gave up 0 bases and J gave up 5 bases, with 10 bases separating them. This CDR3 is built from 13 residues.

A remark on this clone: Other DNA sequences in this specimen translate into the identical CDR3. The V call is TRBV27, the J call TRBJ1-5; TRBD1 matches 10 bases. CDR3 size: 14 residues. V shed 5 bases, J shed 4 bases, and the junction held 2 bases outside the gene matches. CDR1 is MNHEY, CDR2 SMNVEV, per germline (reference sequence). Here the CDR3 reads CASSPGQGNQPQHF. CDR3 in DNA: TGTGCCAGCAGTCCGGGACAGGGGAATCAGCCCCAGCATTTT.

The chain has TRBV7-2 and TRBJ1-1; 7 nucleotides line up with TRBD1. J gave up 0 bases and V 8 bases, and 12 bases lay outside the gene matches. CDR3 size: 16 residues. The germline V gene encodes CDR1 SGHTA and CDR2 FQGNSA. CDR3 loop: CASRRSGGLMNTEAFF. CDR3 bases: TGTGCCAGCCGTCGTTCAGGGGGACTCATGAACACTGAAGCTTTCTTT.

As regards this clone: This sequence is one base from a far larger clone and is likely a read error. The rearrangement uses TRBV5-1 and TRBJ1-1; TRBD1 aligns across 9 bases. Per germline, CDR1 SGHRS and CDR2 YFSETQ. Unmatched junction bases numbered 0, after V lost 5 bases and J lost 1 base. The CDR3 consists of 13 residues. The CDR3 protein is CASRQGANTEAFF. The DNA for the CDR3 is TGCGCCAGCAGACAGGGGGCGAACACTGAAGCTTTCTTT.

The V call is TRBV11-2, the J call TRBJ1-5, with a possible D match to TRBD1 (6 bases). Deletions cut 0 bases from V and 12 bases from J, with 15 bases between. The CDR3 has 14 amino acids. CDR1 is SGHAT, CDR2 FQNNGV, per germline. CDR3 in DNA: TGTGCCAGCAGCTTAGACCGGACAGCAAGCCTCCAGCATTTT. Amino acid sequence: CASSLDRTASLQHF.

This clone was seen once. This chain links TRBV11-1 with TRBJ2-5; 10 bases match TRBD2. The CDR3 extends over 15 amino acids. Trimming removed 5 bases from V and 2 bases from J; junction bases left unmatched: 5. The germline gives CDR1 SGHAT, CDR2 FQDESV (reference sequence). The CDR3 loop is CASSNSGRDQETQYF. The CDR3 region has the DNA TGTGCCAGCAGCAACAGCGGGAGGGATCAAGAGACCCAGTACTTC.

The chain links TRBV7-9 to TRBJ1-5, with 10 bases identical to TRBD1. This CDR3 comprises 15 residues. V lost 4 bases, J lost 7 bases, and 7 bases stayed unmatched. CDR1 and CDR2 from the germline V gene are SEHNR and FQNEAQ (reference sequence). The CDR3 region has the DNA TGTGCCAGCAGCTCTTGGGGACAGGGGAACCAGCCCCAGCATTTT. It yields the protein CASSSWGQGNQPQHF.

J is TRBJ2-7 and V is TRBV10-1; D is tentatively TRBD1 or TRBD2 (5 bases each). The germline V gene encodes CDR1 WNHNN and CDR2 SYGVQD (reference sequence). Trimming took off 2 bases at V and 9 bases at J, with 11 bases between the two ends. The CDR3 sequence is 12 residues long. CDR3: CASSEPEGMQYF. The DNA for the CDR3 is TGCGCCAGCAGTGAGCCAGAGGGGATGCAGTACTTC.

This clone was recorded a few times. The sample contains more than one DNA sequence encoding this CDR3. V is TRBV5-6 and J is TRBJ2-7; TRBD2 agrees at 7 bases. The germline V gene has CDR1 SGHDT and CDR2 YYEEEE. The CDR3 sequence is 13 residues long. Losses at the gene ends were 4 bases for V and 4 bases for J; bases not matched to a gene: 5. The chain's CDR3 is CASSAGLGYEQYF. The CDR3 nucleotides read TGTGCCAGCAGCGCTGGACTAGGATACGAGCAGTACTTC.

The gene calls are TRBV6-6 and TRBJ1-1; D perhaps matches TRBD1 (5 bases). Germline values: CDR1 MNHNY, CDR2 SVGAGI (reference sequence). The V and J ends lost 5 bases and 1 base respectively, with 11 bases between them. The CDR3 has 14 amino acids. The CDR3 spells CASSTIGGNTEAFF. CDR3 nucleotides: TGTGCCAGCAGTACCATCGGGGGGAACACTGAAGCTTTCTTT.